The 14 T cell receptor beta chains given below trace back to one sample, sequenced in a study of shared clonotypes between healthy human individuals. Sequencing was performed with immunoSEQ multiplex PCR; in TCRdb, only in-frame clones are kept and a portion is missing. The sample yields over a million clones, roughly 70% seen once. The specimen was memory CD4+ T cells sorted from blood. Subset described: CD45RA-negative fraction. These receptors were obtained from a man younger than 35 in good health.

The chain links TRBV6-1 to TRBJ2-1; D is perhaps TRBD2 (7 bases). The CDR3 sequence is 14 residues long. The germline CDR1 and CDR2 sequences are MNHNS and SASEGT. V lost 7 bases and J 5 bases, leaving 15 bases between the germline ends. CDR3 coding DNA: TGTGCCAGCACCCAGGGGACTATCAACAATGAGCAGTTCTTC. Residues: CASTQGTINNEQFF.

J is TRBJ1-3 and V is TRBV7-2; perhaps TRBD1 as D (6 bases). The length of the CDR3 is 15 residues. The germline V and J ends were trimmed by 5 bases and 1 base, with 12 bases remaining between them. The germline V gene has CDR1 SGHTA and CDR2 FQGNSA. The CDR3 DNA follows: TGTGCCAGCAGCCCAGGGGTTTCGTCTGGAAACACCATATATTTT. Translation gives CASSPGVSSGNTIYF.

The chain couples TRBV20-1 to TRBJ1-2; possible D gene TRBD1, 6 bases. The germline V gene has CDR1 DFQATT and CDR2 SNEGSKA (reference sequence). The CDR3 runs 11 residues. The ends were cut back, 2 bases at V and 13 bases at J, with 14 bases in the middle. The chain's CDR3 is CSARSGQGGTF. In nucleotides, the CDR3 is TGCAGTGCTAGATCGGGACAAGGGGGCACCTTC.

This clone appeared a few times. This chain connects TRBV7-2 to TRBJ2-7, with D uncertain. Trimming shortened V by 6 bases and J by 0 bases, and 12 bases separated the two germline ends. The CDR3 is 14 residues long. Looked up from germline, CDR1 is SGHTA and CDR2 is FQGNSA. CDR3 in amino acids: CASRLNPSSYEQYF. Written as DNA, the CDR3 is TGTGCCAGCAGACTAAACCCTAGCTCCTACGAGCAGTACTTC.

The V and J genes are TRBV7-8 and TRBJ2-1; TRBD2 agrees at 7 bases. Trimming cost V 4 bases and J 5 bases; bases outside gene matches: 5. Germline V gene lookup returns CDR1 SGHVS and CDR2 FQNEAQ. CDR3 length: 14 residues. CDR3 DNA: TGTGCCAGCAGCTCGAAGCGGGGCAACAATGAGCAGTTCTTC. Residues: CASSSKRGNNEQFF.

V is TRBV11-2 and J is TRBJ1-1; D unclear. The germline gives CDR1 SGHAT, CDR2 FQNNGV. Trimming left V 4 bases short and J 3 bases short, with 15 bases between. CDR3 length: 15 residues. Here the CDR3 DNA reads TGTGCCAGCAGCTCAGCGGCTAGGGAGTACACTGAAGCTTTCTTT. It encodes CASSSAAREYTEAFF. The whole variable domain, filled in from reference TRBV11-2 and TRBJ1-1, reads EAGVAQSPRYKIIEKRQSVAFWCNPISGHATLYWYQQILGQGPKLLIQFQNNGVVDDSQLPKDRFSAERLKGVDSTLKIQPAKLEDSAVYLCASSSAAREYTEAFFGQGTRLTVV.

The gene calls are TRBV7-9 and TRBJ2-4; D is undetermined. The V and J ends lost 5 bases and 0 bases respectively, with 11 bases between them. Germline V gene data show CDR1 as SEHNR and CDR2 as FQNEAQ (reference sequence). There are 15 residues in the CDR3. The CDR3 loop reads CASSPVGLAKNIQYF. CDR3 nucleotides: TGTGCCAGCAGCCCAGTGGGGTTAGCCAAAAACATTCAGTACTTC.

The chain joins TRBV5-4 to TRBJ2-1; 11 bases fit TRBD2. The V gene end was trimmed by 4 bases and the J gene end by 9 bases; junction bases not matched to a gene: 12. This CDR3 has 16 residues. The germline V gene has CDR1 SGHNT and CDR2 YYREEE (reference sequence). The DNA for the CDR3 is TGTGCCAGCAGCCCCAAACCGACTAGCGGGGAAGCTGAGCAGTTCTTC. As protein: CASSPKPTSGEAEQFF.

The V call is TRBV5-1, the J call TRBJ2-3; no firm D call. Trimming stripped 4 bases from V and 2 bases from J, with 14 bases between. The germline V gene encodes CDR1 SGHRS and CDR2 YFSETQ. CDR3 length: 15 residues. CDR3 loop: CASSTAPVVTDTQYF. The CDR3 DNA reads TGCGCCAGCAGCACTGCCCCGGTGGTCACAGATACGCAGTATTTT.

The CDR3 loop is CATHGINTEAFF. In DNA, the CDR3 is TGTGCCACCCACGGGATCAACACTGAAGCTTTCTTT. The chain joins TRBV19 to TRBJ1-1; D ambiguous. Germline loops: CDR1 LNHDA, CDR2 SQIVND (reference sequence). The CDR3 loop spans 12 amino acids. The germline V and J ends were trimmed by 10 bases and 2 bases, with 11 bases remaining between them.

The chain couples TRBV5-1 to TRBJ1-5; weak D call: TRBD1 (5 bases). Trimming pared 0 bases from V and 1 base from J, leaving 8 bases between. CDR1 is SGHRS and CDR2 is YFSETQ in the germline V gene. The CDR3 loop spans 15 amino acids. Here the CDR3 reads CASSLGGVSNQPQHF. CDR3 DNA sequence: TGCGCCAGCAGCTTGGGGGGCGTGAGCAATCAGCCCCAGCATTTT.

This clone was seen a handful of times. Other nucleotide sequences in the sample specify the same CDR3. The chain carries TRBV30 and TRBJ1-5; D gene unclear. Germline CDR1 and CDR2: GTSNPN and SVGIG (reference sequence). The V end lost 1 base, the J end lost 4 bases, and 8 bases lay between the germline ends. CDR3 length: 13 residues. The CDR3, as DNA: TGTGCCTGGAGTGAACGCGGGAATCAGCCCCAGCATTTT. Its translation is CAWSERGNQPQHF.

The J gene is TRBJ2-7, the V gene TRBV30; 10 bases are a match to TRBD1. The trim removed 1 base at V and 5 bases at J, leaving 5 bases unmatched. The CDR3 contains 14 residues. Germline-derived CDR1 and CDR2 are GTSNPN and SVGIG (reference sequence). The CDR3 loop reads CAWSGDRGFHEQYF. CDR3 coding DNA: TGTGCCTGGAGTGGGGACAGGGGATTCCACGAGCAGTACTTC.

Of note for this clone: This sample also contains other DNA sequences that code for the same CDR3. The genes are TRBV6-5 and TRBJ1-5, with D possibly being TRBD1 (5 bases). The CDR3 is 13 amino acids. Trimming stripped 0 bases from V and 5 bases from J, with 5 bases between. Germline V gene data show CDR1 as MNHEY and CDR2 as SVGAGI. This chain's CDR3 is CASSYSGDQPQHF. CDR3 bases: TGTGCCAGCAGTTACTCAGGGGATCAGCCCCAGCATTTT.